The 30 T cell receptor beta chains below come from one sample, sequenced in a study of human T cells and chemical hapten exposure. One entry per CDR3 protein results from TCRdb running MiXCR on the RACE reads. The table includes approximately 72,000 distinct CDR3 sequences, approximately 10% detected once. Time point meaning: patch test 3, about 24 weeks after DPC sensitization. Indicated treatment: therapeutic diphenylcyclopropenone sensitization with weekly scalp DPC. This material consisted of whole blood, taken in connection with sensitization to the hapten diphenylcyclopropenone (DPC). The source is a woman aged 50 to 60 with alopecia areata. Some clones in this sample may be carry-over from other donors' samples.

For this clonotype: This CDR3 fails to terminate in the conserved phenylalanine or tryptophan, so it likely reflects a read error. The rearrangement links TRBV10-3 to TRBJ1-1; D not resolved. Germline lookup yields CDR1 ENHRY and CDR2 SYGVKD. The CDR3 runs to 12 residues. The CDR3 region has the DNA TGTGAGCGAAGGACCCCGAACACTGAAGCTTTCCTT. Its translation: CERRTPNTEAFL.

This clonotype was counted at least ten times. CDR3 sequence reads: CASSWGLRGTGELFF. DNA for the CDR3: TGTGCCAGCAGCTGGGGCTTACGCGGCACCGGGGAGCTGTTTTTT. The chain has TRBV11-3 and TRBJ2-2; perhaps TRBD1 as D (5 bases). V dropped 4 bases and J dropped 4 bases, with 13 bases sitting between them. This CDR3 is built from 15 residues. CDR1 and CDR2 from the germline V gene are SGHNT and YENEEA. Full variable domain (missing parts from reference TRBV11-3 and TRBJ2-2): EAGVVQSPRYKIIEKKQPVAFWCNPISGHNTLYWYLQNLGQGPELLIRYENEEAVDDSQLPKDRFSAERLKGVDSTLKIQPAELGDSAVYLCASSWGLRGTGELFFGEGSRLTVL.

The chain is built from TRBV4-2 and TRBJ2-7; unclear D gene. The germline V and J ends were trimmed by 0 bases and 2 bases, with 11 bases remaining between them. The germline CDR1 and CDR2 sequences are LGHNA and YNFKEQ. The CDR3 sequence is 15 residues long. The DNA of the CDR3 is TGTGCCAGCAGCCAAGATCCTACAGCTACCTACGAGCAGTACTTC. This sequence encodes CASSQDPTATYEQYF.

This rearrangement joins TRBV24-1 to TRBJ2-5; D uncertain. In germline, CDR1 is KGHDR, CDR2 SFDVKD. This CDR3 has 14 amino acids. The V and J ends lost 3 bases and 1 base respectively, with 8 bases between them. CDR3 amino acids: CATSDAHGQETQYF. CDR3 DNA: TGTGCCACCAGTGATGCCCATGGCCAAGAGACCCAGTACTTC.

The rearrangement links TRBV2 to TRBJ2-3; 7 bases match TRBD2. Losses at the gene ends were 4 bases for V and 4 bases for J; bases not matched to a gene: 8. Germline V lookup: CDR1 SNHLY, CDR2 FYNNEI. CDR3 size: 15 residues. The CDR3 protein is CASSGLSGFADTQYF. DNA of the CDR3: TGTGCCAGCAGTGGTCTTAGCGGGTTTGCAGATACGCAGTATTTT. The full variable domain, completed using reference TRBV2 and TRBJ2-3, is EPEVTQTPSHQVTQMGQEVILRCVPISNHLYFYWYRQILGQKVEFLVSFYNNEISEKSEIFDDQFSVERPDGSNFTLKIRSTKLEDSAMYFCASSGLSGFADTQYFGPGTRLTVL.

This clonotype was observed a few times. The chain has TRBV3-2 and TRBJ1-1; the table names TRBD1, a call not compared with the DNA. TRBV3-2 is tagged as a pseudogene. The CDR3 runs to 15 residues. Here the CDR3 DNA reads TGTGCCAGCAGCCATCGACAGGGGTTGAACACTGAAGCTTTCTTT. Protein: CASSHRQGLNTEAFF.

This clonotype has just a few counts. The CDR3 protein is CASSPGLDVAKNIQYF. The CDR3 region has the DNA TGTGCCAGCAGCCCGGGACTCGATGTAGCCAAAAACATTCAGTACTTC. The chain is built from TRBV6-6 and TRBJ2-4, with D possibly being TRBD2 (6 bases). The CDR3 covers 16 residues. V lost 6 bases, J lost 0 bases, and 15 bases lay in between. CDR1 MNHNY and CDR2 SVGAGI come from the germline V gene (reference sequence).

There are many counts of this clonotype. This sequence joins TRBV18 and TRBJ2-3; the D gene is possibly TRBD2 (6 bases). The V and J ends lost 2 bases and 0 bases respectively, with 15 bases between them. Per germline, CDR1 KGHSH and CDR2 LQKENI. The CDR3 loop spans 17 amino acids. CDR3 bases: TGTGCCAGCTCACCAACCCCCGCGGGGCCTAGCACAGATACGCAGTATTTT. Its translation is CASSPTPAGPSTDTQYF.

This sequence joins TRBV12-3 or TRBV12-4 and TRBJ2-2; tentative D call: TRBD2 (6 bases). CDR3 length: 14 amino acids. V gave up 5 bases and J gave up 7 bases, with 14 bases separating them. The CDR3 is CASSDGGFSGELFF. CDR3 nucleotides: TGTGCCAGCAGTGACGGGGGTTTCAGCGGGGAGCTGTTTTTT.

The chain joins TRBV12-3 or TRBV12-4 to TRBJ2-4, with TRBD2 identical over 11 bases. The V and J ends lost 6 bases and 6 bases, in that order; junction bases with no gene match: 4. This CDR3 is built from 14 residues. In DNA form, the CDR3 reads TGTGCCAGCAGCTTACTAGCGGGAGTAAACATTCAGTACTTC. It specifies CASSLLAGVNIQYF.

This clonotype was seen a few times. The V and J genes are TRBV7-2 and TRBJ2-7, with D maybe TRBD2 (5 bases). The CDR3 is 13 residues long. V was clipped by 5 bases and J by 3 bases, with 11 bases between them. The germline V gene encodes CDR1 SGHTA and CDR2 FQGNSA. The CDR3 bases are TGTGCCAGCAGCCAAGGACTGAACTACGAGCAGTACTTC. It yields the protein CASSQGLNYEQYF.

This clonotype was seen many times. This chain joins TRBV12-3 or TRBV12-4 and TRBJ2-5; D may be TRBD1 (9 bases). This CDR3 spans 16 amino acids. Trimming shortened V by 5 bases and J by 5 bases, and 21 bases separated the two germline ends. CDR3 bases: TGTGCCAGCAGTCGCGGGAGGACAGGGGAGGGTGAGACCCAGTACTTC. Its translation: CASSRGRTGEGETQYF.

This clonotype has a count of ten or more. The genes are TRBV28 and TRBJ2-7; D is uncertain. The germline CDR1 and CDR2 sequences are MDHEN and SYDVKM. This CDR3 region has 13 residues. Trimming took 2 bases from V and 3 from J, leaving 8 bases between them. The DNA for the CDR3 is TGTGCCAGCAGTTTACCCCCGAACTACGAGCAGTACTTC. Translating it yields CASSLPPNYEQYF. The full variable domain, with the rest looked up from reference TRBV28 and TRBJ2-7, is DVKVTQSSRYLVKRTGEKVFLECVQDMDHENMFWYRQDPGLGLRLIYFSYDVKMKEKGDIPEGYSVSREKKERFSLILESASTNQTSMYLCASSLPPNYEQYFGPGTRLTVT.

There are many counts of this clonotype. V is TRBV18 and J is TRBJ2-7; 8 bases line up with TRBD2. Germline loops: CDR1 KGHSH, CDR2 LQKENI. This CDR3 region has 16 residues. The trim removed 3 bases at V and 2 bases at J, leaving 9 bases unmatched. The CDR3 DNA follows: TGTGCCAGCTCACCTCGTACCGGGACTAGTGCCTACGAGCAGTACTTC. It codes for CASSPRTGTSAYEQYF.

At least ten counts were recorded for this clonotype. CDR3 sequence (DNA): TGCGCCCCCAAAGCACAGGGCAGGGGGTCGGAGACCCAGTACTTC. Translated: CAPKAQGRGSETQYF. V is TRBV23-1 and J is TRBJ2-5, with 7 bases fitting TRBD1. TRBV23-1 is an open reading frame, and its role is uncertain. V was clipped by 11 bases and J by 5 bases; unmatched bases: 17. The CDR3 length is 15 residues.

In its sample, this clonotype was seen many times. CDR3 nucleotide sequence: TGCAGTGCTAGGGGCAGCTATAGCAATCAGCCCCAGCATTTT. It translates to CSARGSYSNQPQHF. This chain connects TRBV20-1 to TRBJ1-5; no clear D. The CDR3 has 14 residues. The germline CDR1 and CDR2 sequences are DFQATT and SNEGSKA (reference sequence). With 3 bases removed from V and 0 bases from J, the gap between germline ends came to 9 bases.

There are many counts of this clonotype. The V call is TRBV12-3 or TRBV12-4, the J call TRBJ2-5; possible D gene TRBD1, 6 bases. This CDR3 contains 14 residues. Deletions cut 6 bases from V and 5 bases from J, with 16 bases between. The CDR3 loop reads CASRPMGAGETQYF. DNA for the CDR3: TGTGCCAGCAGGCCGATGGGGGCCGGGGAGACCCAGTACTTC.

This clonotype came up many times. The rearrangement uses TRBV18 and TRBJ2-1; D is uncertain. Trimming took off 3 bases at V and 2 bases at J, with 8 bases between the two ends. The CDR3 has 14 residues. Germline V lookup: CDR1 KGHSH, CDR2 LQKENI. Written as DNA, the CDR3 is TGTGCCAGCTCACCCCTCCTGACCTACAATGAGCAGTTCTTC. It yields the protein CASSPLLTYNEQFF.

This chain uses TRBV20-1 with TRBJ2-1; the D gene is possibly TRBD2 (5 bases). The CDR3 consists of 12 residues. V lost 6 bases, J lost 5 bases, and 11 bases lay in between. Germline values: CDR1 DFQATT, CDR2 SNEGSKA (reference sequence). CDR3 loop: CSAGDQNNEQFF. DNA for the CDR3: TGCAGTGCCGGGGATCAGAACAATGAGCAGTTCTTC.

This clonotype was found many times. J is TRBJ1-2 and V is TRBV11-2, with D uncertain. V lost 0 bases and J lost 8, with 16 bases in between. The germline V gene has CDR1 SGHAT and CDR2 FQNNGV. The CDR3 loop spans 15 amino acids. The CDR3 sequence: CASSLDQVSAAGYTF. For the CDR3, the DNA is TGTGCCAGCAGCTTAGATCAGGTGTCCGCGGCCGGCTACACCTTC.

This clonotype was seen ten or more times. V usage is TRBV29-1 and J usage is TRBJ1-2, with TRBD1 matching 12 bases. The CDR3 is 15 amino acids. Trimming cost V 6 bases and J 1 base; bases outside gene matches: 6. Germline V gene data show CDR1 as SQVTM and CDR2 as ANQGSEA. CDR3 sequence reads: CSVGDRGRGNYGYTF. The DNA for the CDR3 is TGCAGCGTAGGGGACAGGGGGCGCGGTAACTATGGCTACACCTTC.

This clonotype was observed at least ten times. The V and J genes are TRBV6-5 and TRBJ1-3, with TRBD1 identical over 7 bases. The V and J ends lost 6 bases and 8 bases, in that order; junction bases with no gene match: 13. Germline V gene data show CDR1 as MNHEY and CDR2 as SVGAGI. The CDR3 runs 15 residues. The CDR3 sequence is CASSRGDRAGDTIYF. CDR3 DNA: TGTGCCAGCAGCCGTGGAGACAGGGCCGGCGACACCATATATTTT.

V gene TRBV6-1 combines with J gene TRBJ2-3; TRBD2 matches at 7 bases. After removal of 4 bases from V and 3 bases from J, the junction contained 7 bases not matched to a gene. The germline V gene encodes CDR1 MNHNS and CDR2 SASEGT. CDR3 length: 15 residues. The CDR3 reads CASSGEGRMTDTQYF. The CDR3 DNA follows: TGTGCCAGCAGTGGGGAGGGAAGGATGACAGATACGCAGTATTTT.

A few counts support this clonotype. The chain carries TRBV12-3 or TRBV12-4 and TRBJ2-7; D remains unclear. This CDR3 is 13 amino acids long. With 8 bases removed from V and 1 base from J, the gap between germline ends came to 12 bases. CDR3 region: CASAKDGSYEQYF. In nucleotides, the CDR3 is TGTGCCAGCGCCAAGGACGGATCCTACGAGCAGTACTTC.

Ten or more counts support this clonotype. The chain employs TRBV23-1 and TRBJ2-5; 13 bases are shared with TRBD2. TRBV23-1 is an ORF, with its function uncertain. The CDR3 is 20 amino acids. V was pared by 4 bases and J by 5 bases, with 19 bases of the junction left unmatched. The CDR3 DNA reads TGCGCCAGCAGTCCCATCCCTCGACTAGCGGGAGGTTCGATGAGGGAGACCCAGTACTTC. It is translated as CASSPIPRLAGGSMRETQYF.

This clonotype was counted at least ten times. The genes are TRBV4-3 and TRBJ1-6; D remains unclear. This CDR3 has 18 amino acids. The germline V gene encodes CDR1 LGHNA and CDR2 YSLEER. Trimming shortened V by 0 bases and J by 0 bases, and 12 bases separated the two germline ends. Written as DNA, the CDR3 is TGCGCCAGCAGCCAAGATTGGCCCTCTAGCTCCTATAATTCACCCCTCCACTTT. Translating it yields CASSQDWPSSSYNSPLHF.

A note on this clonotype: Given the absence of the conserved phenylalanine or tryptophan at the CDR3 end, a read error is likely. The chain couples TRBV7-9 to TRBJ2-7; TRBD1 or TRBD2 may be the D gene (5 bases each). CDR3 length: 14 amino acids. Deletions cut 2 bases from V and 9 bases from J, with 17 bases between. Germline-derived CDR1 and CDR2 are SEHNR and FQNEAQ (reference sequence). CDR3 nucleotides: TGTGCCAGCAGCTTACCTACAGTGGGGGAGTCGCAGTACTAC. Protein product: CASSLPTVGESQYY.

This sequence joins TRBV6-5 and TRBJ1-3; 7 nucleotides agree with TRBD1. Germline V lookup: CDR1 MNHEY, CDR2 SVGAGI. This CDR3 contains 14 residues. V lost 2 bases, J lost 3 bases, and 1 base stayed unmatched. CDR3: CASSYRDSGNTIYF. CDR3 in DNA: TGTGCCAGCAGTTACCGGGACAGTGGAAACACCATATATTTT.

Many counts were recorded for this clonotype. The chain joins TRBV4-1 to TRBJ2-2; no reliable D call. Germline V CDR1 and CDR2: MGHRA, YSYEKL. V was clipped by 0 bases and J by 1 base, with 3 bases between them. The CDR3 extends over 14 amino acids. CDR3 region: CASSQDKNTGELFF. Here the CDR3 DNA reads TGCGCCAGCAGCCAAGATAAGAACACCGGGGAGCTGTTTTTT.

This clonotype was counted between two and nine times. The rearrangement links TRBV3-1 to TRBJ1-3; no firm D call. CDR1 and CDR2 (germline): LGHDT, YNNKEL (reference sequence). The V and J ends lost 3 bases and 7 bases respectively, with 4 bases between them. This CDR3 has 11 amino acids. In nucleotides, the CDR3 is TGTGCCAGCAGCCACCTGAACACCATATATTTT. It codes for CASSHLNTIYF.